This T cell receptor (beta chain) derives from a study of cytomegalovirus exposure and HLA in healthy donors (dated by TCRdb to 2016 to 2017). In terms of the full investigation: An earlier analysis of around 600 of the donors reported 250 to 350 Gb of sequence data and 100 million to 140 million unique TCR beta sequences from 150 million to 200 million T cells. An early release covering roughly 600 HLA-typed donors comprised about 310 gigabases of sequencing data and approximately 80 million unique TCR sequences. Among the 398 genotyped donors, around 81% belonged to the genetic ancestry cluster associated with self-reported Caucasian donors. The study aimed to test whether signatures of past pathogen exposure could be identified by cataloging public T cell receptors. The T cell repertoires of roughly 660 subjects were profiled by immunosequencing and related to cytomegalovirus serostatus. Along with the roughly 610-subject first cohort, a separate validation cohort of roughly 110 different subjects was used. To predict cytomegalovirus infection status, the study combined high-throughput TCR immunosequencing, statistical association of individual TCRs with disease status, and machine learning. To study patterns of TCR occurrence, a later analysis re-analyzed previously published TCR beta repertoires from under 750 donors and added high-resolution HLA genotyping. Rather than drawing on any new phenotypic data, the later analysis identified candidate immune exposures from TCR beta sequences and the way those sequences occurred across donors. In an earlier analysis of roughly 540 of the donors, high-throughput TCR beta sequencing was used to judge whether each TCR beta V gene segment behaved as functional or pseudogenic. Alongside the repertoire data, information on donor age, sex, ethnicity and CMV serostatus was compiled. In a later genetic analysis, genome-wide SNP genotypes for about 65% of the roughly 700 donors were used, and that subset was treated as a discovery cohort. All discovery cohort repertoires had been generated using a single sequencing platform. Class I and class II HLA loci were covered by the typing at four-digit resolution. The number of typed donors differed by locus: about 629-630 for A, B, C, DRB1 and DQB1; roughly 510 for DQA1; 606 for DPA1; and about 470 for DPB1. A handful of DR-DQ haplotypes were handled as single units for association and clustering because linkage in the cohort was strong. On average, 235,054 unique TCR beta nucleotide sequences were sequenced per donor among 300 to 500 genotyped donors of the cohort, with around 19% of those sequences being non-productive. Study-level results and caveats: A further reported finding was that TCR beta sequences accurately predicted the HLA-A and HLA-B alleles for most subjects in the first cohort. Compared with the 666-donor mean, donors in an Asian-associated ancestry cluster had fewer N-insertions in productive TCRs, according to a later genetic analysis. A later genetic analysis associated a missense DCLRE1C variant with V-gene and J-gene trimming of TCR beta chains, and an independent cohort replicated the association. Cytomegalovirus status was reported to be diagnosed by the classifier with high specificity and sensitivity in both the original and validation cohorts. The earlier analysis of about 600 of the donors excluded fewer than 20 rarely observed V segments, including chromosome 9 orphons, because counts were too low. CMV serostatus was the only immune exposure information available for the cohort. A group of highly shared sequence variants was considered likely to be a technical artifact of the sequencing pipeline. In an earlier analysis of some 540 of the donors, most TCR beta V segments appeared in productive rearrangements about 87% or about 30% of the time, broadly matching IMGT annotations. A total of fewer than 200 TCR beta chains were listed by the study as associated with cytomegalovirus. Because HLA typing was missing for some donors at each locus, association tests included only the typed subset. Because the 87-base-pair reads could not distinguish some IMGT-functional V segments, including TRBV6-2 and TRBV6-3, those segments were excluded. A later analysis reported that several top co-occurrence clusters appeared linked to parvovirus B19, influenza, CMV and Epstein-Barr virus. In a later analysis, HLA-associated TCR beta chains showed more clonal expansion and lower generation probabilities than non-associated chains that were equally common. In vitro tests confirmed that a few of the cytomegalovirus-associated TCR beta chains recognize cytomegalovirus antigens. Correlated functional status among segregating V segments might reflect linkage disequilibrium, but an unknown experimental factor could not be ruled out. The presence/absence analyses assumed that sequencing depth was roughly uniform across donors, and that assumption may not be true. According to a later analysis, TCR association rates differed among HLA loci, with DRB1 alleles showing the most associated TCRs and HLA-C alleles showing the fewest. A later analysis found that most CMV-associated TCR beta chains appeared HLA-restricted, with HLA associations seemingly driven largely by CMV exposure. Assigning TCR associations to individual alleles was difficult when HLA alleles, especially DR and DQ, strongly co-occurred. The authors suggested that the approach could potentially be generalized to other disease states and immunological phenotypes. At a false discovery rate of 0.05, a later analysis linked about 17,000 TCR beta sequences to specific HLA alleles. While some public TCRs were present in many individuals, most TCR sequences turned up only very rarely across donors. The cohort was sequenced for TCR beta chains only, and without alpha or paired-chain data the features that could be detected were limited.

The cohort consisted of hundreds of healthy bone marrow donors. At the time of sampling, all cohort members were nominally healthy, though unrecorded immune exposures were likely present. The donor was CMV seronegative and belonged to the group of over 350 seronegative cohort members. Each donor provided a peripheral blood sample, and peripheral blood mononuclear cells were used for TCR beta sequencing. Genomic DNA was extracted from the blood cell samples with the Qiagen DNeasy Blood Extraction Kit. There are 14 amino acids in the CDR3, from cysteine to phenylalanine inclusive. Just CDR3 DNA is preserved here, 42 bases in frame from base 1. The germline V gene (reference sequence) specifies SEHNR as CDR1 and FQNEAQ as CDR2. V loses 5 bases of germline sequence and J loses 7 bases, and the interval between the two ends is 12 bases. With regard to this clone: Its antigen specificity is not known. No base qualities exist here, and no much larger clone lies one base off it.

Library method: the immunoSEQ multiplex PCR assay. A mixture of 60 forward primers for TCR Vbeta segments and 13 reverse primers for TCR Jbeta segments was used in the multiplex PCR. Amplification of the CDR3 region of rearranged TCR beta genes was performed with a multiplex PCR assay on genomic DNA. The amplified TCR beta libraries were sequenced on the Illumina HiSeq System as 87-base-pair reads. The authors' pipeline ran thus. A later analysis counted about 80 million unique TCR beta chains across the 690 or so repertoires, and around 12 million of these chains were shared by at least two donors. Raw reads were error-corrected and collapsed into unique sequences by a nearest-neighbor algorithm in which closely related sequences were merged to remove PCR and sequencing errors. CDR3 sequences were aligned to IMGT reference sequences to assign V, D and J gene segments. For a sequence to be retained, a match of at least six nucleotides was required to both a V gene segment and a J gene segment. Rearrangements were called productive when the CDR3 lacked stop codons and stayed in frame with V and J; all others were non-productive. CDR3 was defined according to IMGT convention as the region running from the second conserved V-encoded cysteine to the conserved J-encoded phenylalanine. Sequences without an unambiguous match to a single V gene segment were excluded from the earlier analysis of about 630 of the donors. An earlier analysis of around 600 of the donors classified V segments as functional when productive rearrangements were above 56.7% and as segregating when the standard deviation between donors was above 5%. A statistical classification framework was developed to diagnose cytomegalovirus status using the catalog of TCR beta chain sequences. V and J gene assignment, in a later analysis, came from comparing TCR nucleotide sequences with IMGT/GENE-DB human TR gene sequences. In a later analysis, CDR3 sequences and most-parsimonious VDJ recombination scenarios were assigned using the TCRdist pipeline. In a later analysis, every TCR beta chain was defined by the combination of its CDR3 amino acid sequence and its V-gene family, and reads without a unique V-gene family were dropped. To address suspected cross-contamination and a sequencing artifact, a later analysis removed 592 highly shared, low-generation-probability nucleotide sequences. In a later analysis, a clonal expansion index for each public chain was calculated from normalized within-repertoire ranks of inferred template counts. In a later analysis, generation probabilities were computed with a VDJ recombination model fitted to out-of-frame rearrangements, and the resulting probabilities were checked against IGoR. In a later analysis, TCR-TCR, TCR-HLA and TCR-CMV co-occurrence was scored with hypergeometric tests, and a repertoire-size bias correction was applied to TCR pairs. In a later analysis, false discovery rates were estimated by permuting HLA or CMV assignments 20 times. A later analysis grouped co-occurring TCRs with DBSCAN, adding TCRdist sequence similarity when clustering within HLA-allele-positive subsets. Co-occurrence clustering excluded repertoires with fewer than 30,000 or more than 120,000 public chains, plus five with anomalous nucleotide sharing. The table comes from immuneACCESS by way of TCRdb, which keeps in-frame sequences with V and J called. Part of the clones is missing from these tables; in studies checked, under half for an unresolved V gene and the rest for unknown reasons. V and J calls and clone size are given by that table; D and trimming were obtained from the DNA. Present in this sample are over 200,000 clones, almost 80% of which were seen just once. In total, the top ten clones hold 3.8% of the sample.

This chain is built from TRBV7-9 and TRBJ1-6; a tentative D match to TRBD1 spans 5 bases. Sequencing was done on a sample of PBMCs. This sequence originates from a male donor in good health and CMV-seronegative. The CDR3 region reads CASSPGTANSPLHF. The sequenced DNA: TGTGCCAGCAGCCCCGGGACTGCGAATTCACCCCTCCACTTT.